The 18 T cell receptor beta chains reported below all come from one sample, sequenced in a study of blood T cell repertoires in COVID-19. Assay used: immunoSEQ multiplex PCR; TCRdb lists only in-frame clones, some missing. The top ten clones hold 13% to 15% of a sample with 160,000 or so clones, 80% to 90% of them seen once. The sample comprised PBMCs or T cells enriched from blood (not recorded which). These receptors were taken from a man aged 50-59 years who had recovered from COVID-19.

This rearrangement joins TRBV6-5 to TRBJ1-3, with 7 positions matching TRBD1. CDR1 MNHEY and CDR2 SVGAGI come from the germline V gene. The CDR3 is 14 residues long. The trim removed 6 bases at V and 2 bases at J, leaving 4 bases unmatched. CDR3 protein: CASSSGQPGNTIYF. CDR3 in DNA: TGTGCCAGCAGCTCGGGACAGCCTGGAAACACCATATATTTT.

V and J are TRBV18 and TRBJ2-3; 9 nucleotides agree with TRBD1. V shed 3 bases and J 2 bases; nucleotides not matched to a gene: 3. The CDR3 sequence is 15 residues long. Germline lookup yields CDR1 KGHSH and CDR2 LQKENI. CDR3 in amino acids: CASSPWTGDTDTQYF. The CDR3 nucleotides are TGTGCCAGCTCACCGTGGACAGGGGACACAGATACGCAGTATTTT.

The J gene is TRBJ1-2, the V gene TRBV29-1; D is undetermined. The CDR3 is made up of 13 amino acids. V lost 4 bases, J lost 4 bases, and 13 bases lay in between. In germline, CDR1 is SQVTM, CDR2 ANQGSEA. The CDR3, as DNA: TGCAGCGTTGCTGGGCAGGCCGCCTATGGCTACACCTTC. Protein: CSVAGQAAYGYTF.

As DNA, the CDR3 is TGTGCCAGCAGCCAAGTGGCCGGGGGGGCTCTGGAGACCCAGTACTTC. This translates into CASSQVAGGALETQYF. The V call is TRBV3-1 (or the pseudogene TRBV3-2), the J call TRBJ2-5; 8 nucleotides match TRBD2. Germline V gene data show CDR1 as LGHDT and CDR2 as YNNKEL (reference sequence). J lost 5 bases, V lost 1 base, and 9 bases had no gene match. The CDR3 covers 16 residues.

This clone has more than one count but fewer than ten. The chain combines TRBV21-1 with TRBJ1-1; no check of the table's D call, TRBD1, against the DNA was made. TRBV21-1 is described as a pseudogene. The CDR3 length is 15 residues. CDR3 nucleotides: TGTGCCAGCAGCAAACGAACAGGGGGGGACACTGAAGCTTTCTTT. Its translation is CASSKRTGGDTEAFF.

The CDR3 reads CASSTGGFGYTF. The CDR3 bases are TGTGCCAGCAGTACAGGGGGCTTTGGCTACACCTTC. J is TRBJ1-2 and V is TRBV27; the match to TRBD1 covers 9 bases. This CDR3 contains 12 residues. V lost 5 bases, J lost 7 bases, and 2 bases stayed unmatched. The V gene's germline CDR1 is MNHEY and CDR2 SMNVEV (reference sequence).

With respect to this clone: The sample holds other DNA sequences that translate to the same CDR3. CDR3 coding DNA: TGTGCCAGCTCACAGGGACTAGCGGGGGACACCGGGGAGCTGTTTTTT. It yields the protein CASSQGLAGDTGELFF. This chain joins TRBV18 and TRBJ2-2, with TRBD2 identical over 14 bases. The CDR3 loop spans 16 amino acids. Germline V gene data show CDR1 as KGHSH and CDR2 as LQKENI. The ends lost 4 bases at V and 3 bases at J; junction bases unmatched: 1.

This chain links TRBV7-2 with TRBJ2-7, with a weak D call TRBD1 (5 bases). V was pared by 1 base and J by 6 bases, with 13 bases between. The CDR3 covers 14 residues. CDR1 SGHTA and CDR2 FQGNSA come from the germline V gene. CDR3 residues: CASSLGQGPSEQYF. CDR3 sequence (DNA): TGTGCCAGCAGCTTAGGCCAGGGCCCCTCCGAGCAGTACTTC.

This sequence joins TRBV9 and TRBJ1-3; 9 positions match TRBD1. The CDR3 length is 14 residues. V gave up 8 bases and J gave up 3 bases; unmatched junction bases: 6. CDR1 and CDR2 (germline): SGDLS, YYNGEE. The CDR3 here is CASSDRGGGNTIYF. CDR3 nucleotides: TGTGCCAGTTCGGACAGGGGCGGTGGAAACACCATATATTTT.

The J gene is TRBJ1-1, the V gene TRBV5-1, with a tentative D call TRBD1 (5 bases). CDR1 is SGHRS, CDR2 YFSETQ, per germline. The CDR3 consists of 15 residues. V lost 0 bases to trimming and J lost 4 bases, with 13 bases between them. The CDR3 DNA reads TGCGCCAGCAGCTTGGCCGTGGGGCTTGGCACTGAAGCTTTCTTT. Its protein product is CASSLAVGLGTEAFF.

V and J are TRBV9 and TRBJ1-1; D unclear. Trimming took off 4 bases at V and 3 bases at J, with 10 bases between the two ends. Germline assignment: CDR1 SGDLS and CDR2 YYNGEE. The CDR3 length is 13 residues. CDR3 DNA sequence: TGTGCCAGCAGCTCCCGACTGCACACTGAAGCTTTCTTT. Protein sequence: CASSSRLHTEAFF.

This clone was counted only a few times. The chain uses TRBV18 and TRBJ1-1, with D maybe TRBD1 (6 bases). Between the trimmed V and J ends, which lost 5 bases and 8 bases, there was a span of 18 bases. The germline V gene encodes CDR1 KGHSH and CDR2 LQKENI. The CDR3 spans 14 residues. The CDR3 DNA is TGTGCCAGCTCATCAAATCTTCAGGACAGAGAAGCTTTCTTT. Amino acid sequence: CASSSNLQDREAFF.

This clone showed up many times. This chain uses TRBV18 with TRBJ1-1, with D possibly TRBD1 on 6 matching bases. V was cut by 3 bases and J by 0 bases, with 8 bases left in between. From germline, CDR1 is KGHSH and CDR2 LQKENI. This CDR3 spans 14 amino acids. The DNA of the CDR3 is TGTGCCAGCTCACCGACAGGCATGAACACTGAAGCTTTCTTT. Its protein is CASSPTGMNTEAFF.

The chain joins TRBV10-2 to TRBJ1-4, with D perhaps matching TRBD1 (5 bases). The CDR3 is 15 residues long. In germline, CDR1 is WSHSY, CDR2 SAAADI. With 0 bases removed from V and 7 bases from J, the gap between germline ends came to 12 bases. CDR3 bases: TGCGCCAGCAGTGAGTCGGGGGGGGTGAGTGAAAAACTGTTTTTT. This encodes CASSESGGVSEKLFF.

This clone has just a few counts. The rearrangement joins TRBV28 to TRBJ1-5; a weak D match, TRBD1 (6 bases). The V gene lost 6 bases and the J gene lost 0 bases, with 15 bases spanning the gap. The V gene's germline CDR1 is MDHEN and CDR2 SYDVKM. The CDR3 contains 16 residues. CDR3 DNA: TGTGCCAGCAGCCCCGGGACATTTCTTAGCAATCAGCCCCAGCATTTT. It is translated as CASSPGTFLSNQPQHF.

The chain combines TRBV7-8 with TRBJ1-1, with TRBD1 as a possible D gene (5 bases). This CDR3 region has 12 residues. CDR1 is SGHVS, CDR2 FQNEAQ, per germline. With 4 bases removed from V and 4 bases from J, the gap between germline ends came to 7 bases. For the CDR3, the DNA is TGTGCCAGCAGCTGGGGGGGCACTGAAGCTTTCTTT. Its protein product is CASSWGGTEAFF.

The chain combines TRBV28 with TRBJ2-2, with 7 bases fitting TRBD2. The length of the CDR3 is 16 residues. Germline values: CDR1 MDHEN, CDR2 SYDVKM. Trimming removed 2 bases from V and 6 bases from J; junction bases left unmatched: 9. CDR3 sequence: CASSLVGGSYSGELFF. CDR3 sequence (DNA): TGTGCCAGCAGTTTAGTCGGGGGGAGTTATTCCGGGGAGCTGTTTTTT.

This clone is termed medium-sized. This chain connects TRBV7-9 to TRBJ1-1; 7 positions match TRBD1. Germline lookup yields CDR1 SEHNR and CDR2 FQNEAQ (reference sequence). The CDR3 covers 13 residues. Germline trimming cut 2 bases from V and 11 bases from J; bases unmatched to any gene: 8. In nucleotides, the CDR3 is TGTGCCAGCAGCTTAACCCTTTCAGGGGGGGCTTTCTTT. Translated, it gives CASSLTLSGGAFF.